Reported below is one TCR beta chain. Its specificity is not known. A junction boundary mismatches the germline segment, possibly from a read error. Measured with immunoSEQ multiplex PCR; TCRdb has only the in-frame clones, and not every one. The sample records about 220,000 clones, 93% being singletons. Germline-derived CDR1 and CDR2 are KGHSH and LQKENI. The CDR3 has 14 residues. This sample is part of a study of T cell responses to AZD1222 COVID-19 vaccine. Study conclusions and caveats: Scientists sampled the repertoires only once the peak T cell response had passed. It should be noted that donors were predominantly white British and more often female, and clonal diversity was possibly underestimated. Vaccine-related CD4 TCRs covered spike, predominating at 160-218 and 743-854.

This sequence was found in an adult in good health. This chain uses TRBV18 with TRBJ2-1; perhaps TRBD1 as D (6 bases). The sample consisted of peripheral blood, taken on day 0 of MenACWY control vaccination. The CDR3 DNA sequence: TGTGCCAGCACACCAGCAGTAACAGGGAATGAGCAGTTCTTC. Encoded protein: CASTPAVTGNEQFF.